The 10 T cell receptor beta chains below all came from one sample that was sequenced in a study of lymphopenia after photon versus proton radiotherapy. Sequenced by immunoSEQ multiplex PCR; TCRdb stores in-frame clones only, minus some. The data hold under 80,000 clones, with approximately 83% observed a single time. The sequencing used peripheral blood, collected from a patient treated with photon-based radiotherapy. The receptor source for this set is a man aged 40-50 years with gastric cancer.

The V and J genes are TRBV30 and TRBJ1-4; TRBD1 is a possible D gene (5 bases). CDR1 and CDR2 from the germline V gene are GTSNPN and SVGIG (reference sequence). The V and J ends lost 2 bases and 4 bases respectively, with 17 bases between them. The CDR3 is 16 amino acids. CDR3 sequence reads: CAWSQGLLAGNEKLFF. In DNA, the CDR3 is TGTGCCTGGAGTCAGGGCCTGCTGGCGGGTAATGAAAAACTGTTTTTT.

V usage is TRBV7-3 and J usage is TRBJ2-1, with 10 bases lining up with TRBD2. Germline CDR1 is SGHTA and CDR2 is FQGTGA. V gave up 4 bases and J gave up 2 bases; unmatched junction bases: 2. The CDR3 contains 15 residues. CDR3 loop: CASSYSGGTYNEQFF. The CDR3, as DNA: TGTGCCAGCAGCTATAGCGGGGGGACCTACAATGAGCAGTTCTTC.

The CDR3 DNA is TGTGCCAGCAGCCCCCGACTAGCCGGTGATGAGCAGTTCTTC. Translated: CASSPRLAGDEQFF. The rearrangement links TRBV9 to TRBJ2-1; 7 bases line up with TRBD2. J was trimmed by 8 bases and V by 4 bases; bases with no gene match: 9. This CDR3 region has 14 residues. CDR1 and CDR2 from the germline V gene are SGDLS and YYNGEE.

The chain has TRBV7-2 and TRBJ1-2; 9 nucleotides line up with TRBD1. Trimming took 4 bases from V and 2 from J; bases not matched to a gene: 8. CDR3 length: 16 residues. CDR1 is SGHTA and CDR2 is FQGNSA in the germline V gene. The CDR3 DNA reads TGTGCCAGCAGCTCGATAGGGGACAGGGTAAACTATGGCTACACCTTC. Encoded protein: CASSSIGDRVNYGYTF.

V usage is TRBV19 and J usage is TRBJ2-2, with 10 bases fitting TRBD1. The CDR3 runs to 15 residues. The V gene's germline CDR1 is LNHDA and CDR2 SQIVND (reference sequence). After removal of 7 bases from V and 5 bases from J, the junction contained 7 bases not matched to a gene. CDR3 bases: TGTGCCAGTAAGAGGGACAGGGGACAAACCGGGGAGCTGTTTTTT. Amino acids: CASKRDRGQTGELFF.

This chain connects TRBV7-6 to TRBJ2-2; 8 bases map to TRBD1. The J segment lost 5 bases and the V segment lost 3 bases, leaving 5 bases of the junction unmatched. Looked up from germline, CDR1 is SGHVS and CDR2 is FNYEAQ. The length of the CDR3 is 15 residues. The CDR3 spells CASSLNRGWTGELFF. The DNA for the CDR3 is TGTGCCAGCAGCTTGAACAGGGGGTGGACCGGGGAGCTGTTTTTT.

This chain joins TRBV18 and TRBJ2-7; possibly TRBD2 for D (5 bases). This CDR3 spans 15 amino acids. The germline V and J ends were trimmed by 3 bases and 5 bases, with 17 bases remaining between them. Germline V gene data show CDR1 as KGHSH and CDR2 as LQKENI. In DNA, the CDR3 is TGTGCCAGCTCACCCGCTAGGACCTGGGGAGACGAGCAGTACTTC. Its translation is CASSPARTWGDEQYF.

DNA for the CDR3: TGCGCCAGCAGCTTGGGCTCGGGGGTTGGCACAGATACGCAGTATTTT. Its protein product is CASSLGSGVGTDTQYF. This chain links TRBV5-1 with TRBJ2-3; D is perhaps TRBD2 (6 bases). Looked up from germline, CDR1 is SGHRS and CDR2 is YFSETQ. The ends were cut back, 0 bases at V and 1 base at J, with 12 bases in the middle. This CDR3 contains 16 residues.

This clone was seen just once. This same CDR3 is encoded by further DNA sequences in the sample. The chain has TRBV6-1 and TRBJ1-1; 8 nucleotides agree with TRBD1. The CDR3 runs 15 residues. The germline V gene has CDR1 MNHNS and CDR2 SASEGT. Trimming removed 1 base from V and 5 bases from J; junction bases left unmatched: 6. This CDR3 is CASSEGRGLGTEAFF. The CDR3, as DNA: TGTGCCAGCAGTGAAGGCAGGGGGCTTGGGACTGAAGCTTTCTTT.

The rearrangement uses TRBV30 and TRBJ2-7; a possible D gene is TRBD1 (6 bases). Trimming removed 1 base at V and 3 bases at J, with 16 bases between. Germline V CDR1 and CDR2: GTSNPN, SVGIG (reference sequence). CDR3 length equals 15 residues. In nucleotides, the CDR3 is TGTGCCTGGAGTGCAGGGGCAGGCCTCTACTACGAGCAGTACTTC. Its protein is CAWSAGAGLYYEQYF.